This T cell receptor (beta chain) derives from a study of T-cell memory formation after mild COVID-19. Findings and limits, study-wide: Whereas later expanders leaned CD4+, clones contracting day 15 to 85 showed a balanced CD4/CD8 makeup. Cross-reactive memory apparently joined, as some responding clones appeared in pre-infection memory. Researchers report contracting CD4+ clones mostly in CM and EM, with CD8+ clones in EMRA.

V lost 4 bases and J lost 3; bases outside the gene matches: 3. CDR3 length equals 14 residues. Germline V CDR1 and CDR2: LGHNA, YNFKEQ. TCRdb redid the calling of the 5' RACE reads with MiXCR, one entry per CDR3 protein. The table includes around 250,000 distinct CDR3 sequences, over 15% detected once. A note on this clonotype: Its antigen remains unknown.

The sample comprised PBMCs or a T cell subset sorted from them (not recorded which). This TCR was sampled from a man aged 18 to 30 who had mild COVID-19 (a few samples of this study predate the infection). Cell type and time point are not known. The chain couples TRBV4-2 to TRBJ2-1, with TRBD2 identical over 7 bases. CDR3 sequence (DNA): TGTGCCAGCAGCCTGAGCGGGGACTACAATGAGCAGTTCTTC. Its translation: CASSLSGDYNEQFF.